The rows below give T cell receptor beta chains drawn from one sample of a study of CD8+ T cells in alopecia areata. The protocol was immunoSEQ multiplex PCR, while the TCRdb copy is restricted to in-frame clones and leaves out a portion. The table shows about 150,000 clones, with 80% to 90% occurring only once. Sample: CD8+ T cells sorted from blood, taken at week 0. The origin of the receptors is a human donor with alopecia areata. Both conserved end residues are part of each CDR3. Fields, in order: clone size, D gene, V gene, J gene, CDR3 length, CDR3 DNA, CDR3 protein. The D gene is left open where the match is weak. Part of the rows lack a size; the others show once, few, many or a class for expanded clones.

>NA|NA|TRBV5-1|TRBJ2-3|14
TGCGCCAGCAAGGGCTCTAGGGGTAGTTATACGCAGTATTTT
CASKGSRGSYTQYF
>NA|TRBD1|TRBV4-1|TRBJ2-7|13
TGCGCCAGCAGCCGGAACAGGGGGCCCGAGCAGTACTTC
CASSRNRGPEQYF
>NA|NA|TRBV30|TRBJ2-7|13
TGTGCCTGGAGTGTACACGGAGTCCTCGAGCAGTACTTC
CAWSVHGVLEQYF
>NA|TRBD1|TRBV7-8|TRBJ2-2|15
TGTGCCAGCAGCTTCGCAGGGGGCAACACCGGGGAGCTGTTTTTT
CASSFAGGNTGELFF
>NA|NA|TRBV27|TRBJ2-7|14
TGTGCCAGCAGTTCCCGGACAGTCTCCTACGAGCAGTACTTC
CASSSRTVSYEQYF
>NA|NA|TRBV7-9|TRBJ2-2|14
TGTGCCCGCCGTGACGATCGGGGCACCGGGGAGCTGTTTTTT
CARRDDRGTGELFF
>NA|TRBD1|TRBV13|TRBJ2-4|14
TGTGCCAGCAGCACCCGGGACAGGGGTAACATTCAGTACTTC
CASSTRDRGNIQYF
>NA|NA|TRBV9|TRBJ2-5|14
TGTGCCAGCAGCGGGTCTGGGTTACAAGAGACCCAGTACTTC
CASSGSGLQETQYF
>NA|NA|TRBV27|TRBJ2-2|14
TGTGCCATCGCCGGGGGGCTAGGTACCGGGGAGCTGTTTTTT
CAIAGGLGTGELFF
>NA|NA|TRBV27|TRBJ2-5|15
TGTGCCAGCATTATTACTCCCGGTGAACAAGAGACCCAGTACTTC
CASIITPGEQETQYF
>NA|TRBD1|TRBV7-8|TRBJ1-1|14
TGTGCCGGAGGACAGGGGGAGGGAAACACTGAAGCTTTCTTT
CAGGQGEGNTEAFF
>NA|NA|TRBV6-5|TRBJ1-1|15
TGTGCCAGCAGTACGAACAGGGACCTGAACACTGAAGCTTTCTTT
CASSTNRDLNTEAFF
>once|NA|TRBV5-1|TRBJ2-1|16
TGCGCCAGCAGCTCCGACAGGTCCGCCACCTACAATGAGCAGTTCTTC
CASSSDRSATYNEQFF
>NA|TRBD1|TRBV27|TRBJ2-7|15
TGTGCCAGCAGTGAAAACCGGGACAGGGGTCACGAGCAGTACTTC
CASSENRDRGHEQYF
>NA|NA|TRBV14|TRBJ2-3|14
TGTGCCAGCAGCCCAGGGGTAGACACAGATACGCAGTATTTT
CASSPGVDTDTQYF
>NA|NA|TRBV27|TRBJ1-3|16
TGTGCCAGCAGCCCATCGGGTCTGGAGACTGGAAACACCATATATTTT
CASSPSGLETGNTIYF
>few|NA|TRBV2|TRBJ2-7|14
TGTGCCAGCAGTGAAGTCGGCCCCCCCTACGAGCAGTACTTC
CASSEVGPPYEQYF
>NA|NA|TRBV28|TRBJ2-3|11
TGTGCCAGCAGTTCCCCTGATACGCAGTATTTT
CASSSPDTQYF
>NA|TRBD2|TRBV6-5|TRBJ2-3|15
TGTGCCAGCAGCCCAGCGGGGGCAGGAACAGATACGCAGTATTTT
CASSPAGAGTDTQYF
>NA|TRBD1|TRBV30|TRBJ2-1|15
TGTGCCTGGAGTTCAGGACAGGCCTCCTACAATGAGCAGTTCTTC
CAWSSGQASYNEQFF
>NA|NA|TRBV6-5|TRBJ2-2|12
TGTGCCAGCAGTTTGGGCACCGGGGAGCTGTTTTTT
CASSLGTGELFF
>NA|TRBD2|TRBV5-1|TRBJ2-1|16
TGCGCCAGCAGCCCCAGGTTAGCGGGGGCGAGGGATGAGCAGTTCTTC
CASSPRLAGARDEQFF
>NA|NA|TRBV4-2|TRBJ1-2|16
TGTGCCAGCAGCCAAGAAGGGACACCGAATAACTATGGCTACACCTTC
CASSQEGTPNNYGYTF
>NA|NA|TRBV9|TRBJ1-1|16
TGTGCCAGCAGCGCGGGACACCTATTGGTGTCCACTGAAGCTTTCTTT
CASSAGHLLVSTEAFF
>NA|NA|TRBV11-2|TRBJ1-4|14
TGTGCCAGCAGCTTAGGTACGGCGACGGGGGAACTGTTTTTT
CASSLGTATGELFF
>NA|TRBD1|TRBV29-1|TRBJ1-2|14
TGCAGCGTTGAAGGGCTTGGCAGGGGGTATGGCTACACCTTC
CSVEGLGRGYGYTF
>NA|TRBD1|TRBV27|TRBJ2-2|17
TGTGCCAGCAGTTTATCCGGACAGGGAAGGGGCACCGGGGAGCTGTTTTTT
CASSLSGQGRGTGELFF
>NA|TRBD2|TRBV7-9|TRBJ2-7|15
TGTGCCAGCAGCCTTGGGACTAGCGGGAGCTACGAGCAGTACTTC
CASSLGTSGSYEQYF
>few|TRBD1|TRBV6-6|TRBJ2-2|15
TGTGCCAGCAGCCGACAGGGGGACAAGACCGGGGAGCTGTTTTTT
CASSRQGDKTGELFF
>NA|NA|TRBV19|TRBJ2-7|16
TGTGCCAGTATGGATCCAGAAAGTTCTTTCTCCTACGAGCAGTACTTC
CASMDPESSFSYEQYF
>NA|TRBD2|TRBV10-3|TRBJ2-7|16
TGTGCCATCAGTGAGGGATTAGCGGGAGTTACCTACGAGCAGTACTTC
CAISEGLAGVTYEQYF